Listed here is a single T cell receptor (beta chain). Its recognized antigen is unknown. Base qualities were left out, and no much larger clone turns up one base away. Library construction relied on the immunoSEQ multiplex PCR assay. TCRdb provides this immuneACCESS table in a form limited to in-frame rearrangements. Some clones are lacking; in checked studies, under half of them reflect an unresolved V gene, and why the rest are absent is not known. Here the sample has fewer than 200,000 clones; about 86% occur a single time. The ten largest clones add up to 4.5% to 6% of the sample. According to the germline V gene, CDR1 reads MNHEY and CDR2 reads SVGAGI. Trimming costs V 0 bases and J 1 base, and their ends lie 5 bases apart. From cysteine to phenylalanine, the CDR3 is 14 amino acids long. The only DNA kept is the CDR3, 42 bases in frame from the first base. These data come from a study of control samples from healthy donors and cancer patients (dated by TCRdb to about 2020).

The clonotype was recovered from a woman aged 25 to 39 in good health. The source material was blood. This chain joins TRBV6-5 to TRBJ2-3, with the D assignment possibly TRBD1 or TRBD2, given 5 matching bases for each. In nucleotides, the sequence is TGTGCCAGCAGTTACTCGGGGGGCACAGATACGCAGTATTTT. This is translated as CASSYSGGTDTQYF.